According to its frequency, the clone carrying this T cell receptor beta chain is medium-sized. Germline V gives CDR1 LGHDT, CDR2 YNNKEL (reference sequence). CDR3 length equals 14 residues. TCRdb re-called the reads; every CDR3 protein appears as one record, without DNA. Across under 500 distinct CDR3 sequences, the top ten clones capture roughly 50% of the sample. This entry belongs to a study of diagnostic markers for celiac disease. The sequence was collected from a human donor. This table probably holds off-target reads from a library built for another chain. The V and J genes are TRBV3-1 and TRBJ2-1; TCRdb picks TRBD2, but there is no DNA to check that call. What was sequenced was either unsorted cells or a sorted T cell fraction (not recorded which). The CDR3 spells CATQGLVGTNEQFF.